The 18 T cell receptor beta chains listed next were all sequenced from one sample in a study of cytomegalovirus exposure and HLA in healthy donors. In the PCR, 60 Vbeta and 13 Jbeta primers were used. The data were produced by immunoSEQ multiplex PCR, yet TCRdb's version contains in-frame clones alone and is incomplete. Of fewer than 120,000 clones listed, roughly 78% are singletons. The specimen sequenced was PBMCs. These receptor sequences come from a woman in her thirties in good health and CMV-seronegative.

This clone appeared a single time. The chain combines TRBV20-1 with TRBJ2-4, with 8 bases identical to TRBD1. The CDR3 is 11 residues long. From germline, CDR1 is DFQATT and CDR2 SNEGSKA (reference sequence). The J segment lost 5 bases and the V segment lost 6 bases, leaving 0 bases of the junction unmatched. Here the CDR3 reads CSARGQNIQYF. The CDR3 coding sequence is TGCAGTGCCAGGGGGCAAAACATTCAGTACTTC.

The chain couples TRBV6-1 to TRBJ1-5; D gene ambiguous. Germline V CDR1 and CDR2: MNHNS, SASEGT. This CDR3 contains 14 residues. The V and J ends lost 1 base and 7 bases respectively, with 11 bases between them. The CDR3 sequence: CASSEGTSGQPQHF. The CDR3, as DNA: TGTGCCAGCAGTGAAGGGACTTCTGGGCAGCCCCAGCATTTT.

This sequence joins TRBV6-5 and TRBJ1-5; TRBD1 is a possible D gene (6 bases). Germline V lookup: CDR1 MNHEY, CDR2 SVGAGI. Trimming pared 0 bases from V and 4 bases from J, leaving 10 bases between. There are 15 residues in the CDR3. The CDR3 nucleotides are TGTGCCAGCAGTTACTCCGGGACATCGAATCAGCCCCAGCATTTT. Its translation: CASSYSGTSNQPQHF.

The chain has TRBV27 and TRBJ2-4; D gene unclear. The length of the CDR3 is 13 residues. V lost 6 bases, J lost 9 bases, and 15 bases lay in between. Germline CDR1 reads MNHEY; CDR2 reads SMNVEV (reference sequence). This chain's CDR3 is CASSPDLSGIQYF. The DNA of the CDR3 is TGTGCCAGCAGCCCTGACTTGTCCGGCATTCAGTACTTC.

This clone was seen only a few times. The rearrangement links TRBV4-2 to TRBJ1-5, with TRBD1 matching over 8 bases. Germline trimming cut 1 base from V and 2 bases from J; bases unmatched to any gene: 4. The CDR3 contains 16 residues. Germline assignment: CDR1 LGHNA and CDR2 YNFKEQ. CDR3: CASSQAGGAGNQPQHF. CDR3 nucleotides: TGTGCCAGCAGCCAAGCAGGGGGCGCGGGCAATCAGCCCCAGCATTTT.

This chain uses TRBV29-1 with TRBJ2-5; 8 bases map to TRBD1. From germline, CDR1 is SQVTM and CDR2 ANQGSEA. The CDR3 has 12 amino acids. The junction had 6 bases not matched to a gene; V was cut back by 7 bases and J by 5 bases. CDR3 DNA: TGCAGCGCGACGACAGGGGCGGAGACCCAGTACTTC. It encodes CSATTGAETQYF.

The chain uses TRBV4-1 and TRBJ2-7; 8 nucleotides agree with TRBD2. There are 17 residues in the CDR3. V shed 0 bases, J shed 3 bases, and the junction held 10 bases outside the gene matches. The germline V gene has CDR1 MGHRA and CDR2 YSYEKL. CDR3 in amino acids: CASSQDYLSGNHYEQYF. In DNA form, the CDR3 reads TGCGCCAGCAGCCAAGATTATCTTAGCGGGAACCACTACGAGCAGTACTTC.

The rearrangement uses TRBV7-9 and TRBJ2-7, with 7 positions matching TRBD1. This CDR3 region has 18 residues. The V segment lost 5 bases and the J segment 1 base; nucleotides outside the gene matches: 17. CDR1 and CDR2 from the germline V gene are SEHNR and FQNEAQ (reference sequence). CDR3 region: CASSHGVGIGTASYEQYF. CDR3 coding DNA: TGTGCCAGCAGCCACGGCGTGGGTATCGGGACAGCGTCCTACGAGCAGTACTTC.

This rearrangement joins TRBV7-9 to TRBJ2-3, with 9 positions matching TRBD1. Germline assignment: CDR1 SEHNR and CDR2 FQNEAQ (reference sequence). The V and J ends lost 5 bases and 1 base, in that order; junction bases with no gene match: 4. CDR3 length equals 15 residues. The CDR3 reads CASSNDRGGTDTQYF. CDR3 in DNA: TGTGCCAGCAGCAATGACAGGGGGGGCACAGATACGCAGTATTTT. The entire variable domain, with the rest obtained from reference TRBV7-9 and TRBJ2-3, is as follows: DTGVSQNPRHKITKRGQNVTFRCDPISEHNRLYWYRQTLGQGPEFLTYFQNEAQLEKSRLLSDRFSAERPKGSFSTLEIQRTEQGDSAMYLCASSNDRGGTDTQYFGPGTRLTVL.

This clone has only a few counts. The rearrangement links TRBV9 to TRBJ1-4, with D possibly being TRBD1 (5 bases). The CDR3 runs 15 residues. Germline CDR1 reads SGDLS; CDR2 reads YYNGEE. V was pared by 4 bases and J by 13 bases, with 23 bases between. The CDR3 DNA sequence: TGTGCCAGCAGCCGTTACCCGTGGGACTTATGGGGACTGTTTTTT. Amino acid sequence: CASSRYPWDLWGLFF. The full variable domain, rest sourced from reference TRBV9 and TRBJ1-4, is DSGVTQTPKHLITATGQRVTLRCSPRSGDLSVYWYQQSLDQGLQFLIQYYNGEERAKGNILERFSAQQFPDLHSELNLSSLELGDSALYFCASSRYPWDLWGLFFGSGTQLSVL.

This rearrangement joins TRBV7-2 to TRBJ2-7, with 10 nucleotides matching TRBD1. The CDR3 has 16 residues. Per the germline V gene, CDR1 is SGHTA and CDR2 is FQGNSA. Losses at the gene ends were 4 bases for V and 4 bases for J; bases not matched to a gene: 10. The CDR3 DNA is TGTGCCAGCAGCTCTACCCGGGACAGGGGCGGGTACGAGCAGTACTTC. It yields the protein CASSSTRDRGGYEQYF.

J is TRBJ2-7 and V is TRBV23-1, with TRBD2 matching 9 bases. TRBV23-1 is sorted into the ORF group, with uncertain function. V lost 4 bases and J lost 4; bases outside the gene matches: 32. The CDR3 extends over 23 amino acids. The CDR3 spells CASSLLLVLGVEWASGNSYEQYF. CDR3 nucleotides: TGCGCCAGCAGTCTTCTTTTGGTTTTAGGGGTGGAATGGGCTAGCGGGAACTCTTACGAGCAGTACTTC.

The table lists this clone with a few counts. CDR3 DNA sequence: TGTGCCAGCAGCTTACCAGGATTCGGGGCCTACGAGCAGTACTTC. Protein: CASSLPGFGAYEQYF. V usage is TRBV11-2 and J usage is TRBJ2-7; D is perhaps TRBD2 (5 bases). Germline assignment: CDR1 SGHAT and CDR2 FQNNGV. V lost 2 bases and J lost 2, with 13 bases in between. The CDR3 contains 15 residues. The whole variable domain, remainder taken from reference TRBV11-2 and TRBJ2-7, is EAGVAQSPRYKIIEKRQSVAFWCNPISGHATLYWYQQILGQGPKLLIQFQNNGVVDDSQLPKDRFSAERLKGVDSTLKIQPAKLEDSAVYLCASSLPGFGAYEQYFGPGTRLTVT.

Worth noting for this clone: This CDR3 is also generated by other DNA sequences in the sample. This chain's CDR3 is CASSVGQGDTEAFF. The CDR3 DNA reads as TGTGCCAGCAGCGTAGGGCAGGGTGACACTGAAGCTTTCTTT. The chain is built from TRBV9 and TRBJ1-1; TRBD1 might be the D (5 bases). V gave up 0 bases and J gave up 3 bases, with 9 bases separating them. Germline V lookup: CDR1 SGDLS, CDR2 YYNGEE. CDR3 size: 14 residues. Variable domain in full (rest from reference TRBV9 and TRBJ1-1): DSGVTQTPKHLITATGQRVTLRCSPRSGDLSVYWYQQSLDQGLQFLIQYYNGEERAKGNILERFSAQQFPDLHSELNLSSLELGDSALYFCASSVGQGDTEAFFGQGTRLTVV.

The chain employs TRBV6-1 and TRBJ2-1; 8 bases fit TRBD2. Germline V gene data show CDR1 as MNHNS and CDR2 as SASEGT. The CDR3 totals 13 residues. V trimming: 11 bases; J trimming: 2 bases; junction bases outside the gene matches: 5. The CDR3 region has the DNA TGTGCCGGGCAAGCGGGGGCCTACAATGAGCAGTTCTTC. Residues: CAGQAGAYNEQFF.

This rearrangement joins TRBV5-1 to TRBJ2-1; 11 nucleotides line up with TRBD2. The germline gives CDR1 SGHRS, CDR2 YFSETQ. The CDR3 has 15 residues. J gave up 7 bases and V 0 bases, and 3 bases lay outside the gene matches. The CDR3 protein is CASSLALAGDNEQFF. The CDR3, as DNA: TGCGCCAGCAGCTTGGCACTAGCGGGAGATAATGAGCAGTTCTTC.

The chain joins TRBV28 to TRBJ1-5, with TRBD1 as a possible D gene (6 bases). In germline, CDR1 is MDHEN, CDR2 SYDVKM. The CDR3 consists of 15 residues. Deletions cut 5 bases from V and 0 bases from J, with 11 bases between. The CDR3 region has the DNA TGTGCCAGCAGTAGACGGACAGCTAGCAATCAGCCCCAGCATTTT. It codes for CASSRRTASNQPQHF.

This clone was seen only once. CDR3 bases: TGCGCCAGCAGCCGGGGACAGGACACCGGGGAGCTGTTTTTT. Its protein is CASSRGQDTGELFF. This chain joins TRBV5-1 and TRBJ2-2; 8 bases fit TRBD1. Per germline, CDR1 SGHRS and CDR2 YFSETQ. With 4 bases clipped from V and 3 bases from J, the junction kept 2 bases outside the gene matches. This CDR3 is built from 14 residues.